Presented here are 30 T cell receptor beta chains from one specimen sequenced in a study of T-cell memory formation after mild COVID-19. MiXCR, applied by TCRdb to the 5' RACE reads, yields one record per CDR3 protein. The top ten hold about a fifth of the sample, which has a few hundred thousand distinct CDR3 sequences, about 17% seen once. Source material: PBMCs or a T cell subset sorted from them (not recorded which). The receptors come from a man between 18 and 35 years old who had mild COVID-19 (a few samples of this study predate the infection). Cell type and time point are not known.

A few counts support this clonotype. This sequence joins TRBV11-2 and TRBJ2-5; D not certain. The germline V and J ends were trimmed by 0 bases and 5 bases, with 10 bases remaining between them. The CDR3 length is 14 residues. Germline V gives CDR1 SGHAT, CDR2 FQNNGV. For the CDR3, the DNA is TGTGCCAGCAGCTTAGATATCGTTTACGAGACCCAGTACTTC. This codes for CASSLDIVYETQYF.

This clonotype showed up just a few times. The chain recombines TRBV7-2 with TRBJ2-3; 10 positions match TRBD2. The CDR3 is made up of 15 amino acids. The V gene's germline CDR1 is SGHTA and CDR2 FQGNSA. V lost 2 bases, J lost 5 bases, and 4 bases stayed unmatched. This CDR3 is CASSLSGGAEDTQYF. CDR3 nucleotides: TGTGCCAGCAGCTTAAGCGGGGGGGCCGAAGATACGCAGTATTTT.

This clonotype was counted between two and nine times. CDR3 DNA: TGCAGCGTAGGGGGCCACTCTGGGGCCAACGTCCTGACTTTC. Protein: CSVGGHSGANVLTF. The chain joins TRBV29-1 to TRBJ2-6, with 7 bases lining up with TRBD1. CDR1 and CDR2 (germline): SQVTM, ANQGSEA. The CDR3 sequence is 14 residues long. The ends lost 6 bases at V and 0 bases at J; junction bases unmatched: 2.

The sample holds many counts of this clonotype. This chain joins TRBV27 and TRBJ1-1; D is unclear. With 4 bases removed from V and 11 bases from J, the gap between germline ends came to 14 bases. The CDR3 runs 12 residues. Germline lookup yields CDR1 MNHEY and CDR2 SMNVEV (reference sequence). The CDR3 loop reads CASSSIGRSAFF. CDR3 coding DNA: TGTGCCAGCAGTTCCATCGGTAGATCGGCTTTCTTT.

The rearrangement links TRBV6-2 or TRBV6-3 to TRBJ2-7; TRBD1 might be the D (5 bases). The V gene lost 7 bases and the J gene lost 2 bases, with 12 bases spanning the gap. The CDR3 runs to 13 residues. Per germline, CDR1 MNHEY and CDR2 SVGEGT. CDR3 nucleotide sequence: TGTGCCAGCACCTCCTTCAGGGCCTACGAGCAGTACTTC. The encoded protein is CASTSFRAYEQYF.

The sample holds one count of this clonotype. The V call is TRBV7-2, the J call TRBJ2-5, with a weak D call TRBD1 (6 bases). CDR1 and CDR2 from the germline V gene are SGHTA and FQGNSA. V shed 7 bases and J shed 5 bases, with 17 bases lying between them. The CDR3 has 14 residues. CDR3 residues: CASILSGVYETQYF. CDR3 coding DNA: TGTGCCAGCATCCTGTCAGGGGTTTACGAGACCCAGTACTTC. The full variable domain, in which reference TRBV7-2 and TRBJ2-5 provide the parts outside the CDR3, is GAGVSQSPSNKVTEKGKDVELRCDPISGHTALYWYRQSLGQGLEFLIYFQGNSAPDKSGLPSDRFSAERTGGSVSTLTIQRTQQEDSAVYLCASILSGVYETQYFGPGTRLLVL.

The CDR3 nucleotides read TGTGCCAGCAGCACCGGGGGGGTGCCGTACAATGAGCAGTTCTTC. Translating it yields CASSTGGVPYNEQFF. The J gene is TRBJ2-1, the V gene TRBV9, with TRBD2 matching 8 bases. This CDR3 is 15 amino acids long. V lost 4 bases and J lost 4; bases outside the gene matches: 7. Germline-derived CDR1 and CDR2 are SGDLS and YYNGEE.

The rearrangement joins TRBV24-1 to TRBJ2-7, with D possibly TRBD1 on 5 matching bases. The germline V gene encodes CDR1 KGHDR and CDR2 SFDVKD. The CDR3 sequence is 12 residues long. The V end was cut by 4 bases, the J end by 12 bases, with 15 bases between. For the CDR3, the DNA is TGTGCCACCAGTGACCTCAGGGTGCTGTCGTACGTC. Protein product: CATSDLRVLSYV.

This clonotype showed up just a few times. J is TRBJ1-6 and V is TRBV12-3 or TRBV12-4, with TRBD1 identical over 8 bases. The CDR3 totals 16 residues. V was clipped by 4 bases and J by 9 bases; unmatched bases: 11. In nucleotides, the CDR3 is TGTGCCAGCAGTTACTTCCACAGGGGGTTAAGTTCACCCCTCCACTTT. This sequence encodes CASSYFHRGLSSPLHF.

This clonotype came up a few times. The chain couples TRBV5-8 to TRBJ1-1, with a weak D call TRBD1 (5 bases). The CDR3 sequence is 11 residues long. Germline CDR1 reads SGHTS; CDR2 reads YDEGEE. Trimming removed 4 bases at V and 8 bases at J, with 9 bases between. The CDR3 reads CASSQQVEAFF. The CDR3 bases are TGTGCCAGCAGCCAACAGGTCGAAGCTTTCTTT. Drawing the rest from reference TRBV5-8 and TRBJ1-1, the complete variable domain is EAGVTQSPTHLIKTRGQQATLRCSPISGHTSVYWYQQALGLGLQFLLWYDEGEERNRGNFPPRFSGRQFPNYSSELNVNALELEDSALYLCASSQQVEAFFGQGTRLTVV.

This clonotype was found a few times. The chain has TRBV7-9 and TRBJ2-7; D remains unclear. This CDR3 contains 14 residues. Germline V lookup: CDR1 SEHNR, CDR2 FQNEAQ (reference sequence). Trimming removed 5 bases at V and 5 bases at J, with 16 bases between. The CDR3 region is CASSPTVMQNEQYV. The CDR3 nucleotides read TGTGCCAGCAGCCCCACCGTGATGCAGAACGAGCAGTACGTC.

This clonotype came up a few times. V is TRBV4-1 and J is TRBJ1-3; TRBD1 is a possible D gene (5 bases). Trimming took off 2 bases at V and 4 bases at J, with 15 bases between the two ends. The CDR3 is 16 amino acids. Germline assignment: CDR1 MGHRA and CDR2 YSYEKL. For the CDR3, the DNA is TGCGCCAGCAGCCAACGGGCCGGGGCTGGAGGAAACACCATATATTTT. Its protein product is CASSQRAGAGGNTIYF.

This clonotype has a handful of counts. The chain combines TRBV5-1 with TRBJ2-7; 9 bases line up with TRBD1. Per the germline V gene, CDR1 is SGHRS and CDR2 is YFSETQ. V lost 4 bases, J lost 4 bases, and 12 bases stayed unmatched. CDR3 length equals 16 residues. The CDR3 loop reads CASSVLGPQGAYEQYF. The CDR3 DNA is TGCGCCAGCAGCGTACTCGGCCCACAGGGGGCTTACGAGCAGTACTTC.

This clonotype has just a few counts. The genes are TRBV5-1 and TRBJ2-3; D not resolved. V was shortened by 0 bases and J by 4 bases, with 18 bases between the two germline ends. The CDR3 contains 17 residues. Germline CDR1 SGHRS, CDR2 YFSETQ. The CDR3 coding sequence is TGCGCCAGCAGCTTGGGGTTTGTAGAGAAAGAACCAGATACGCAGTATTTT. Its translation: CASSLGFVEKEPDTQYF.

In its sample, this clonotype was seen a few times. The CDR3, as DNA: TGTGCCAGCAGCGAGGACAGGGGGTACGAGCAGTACTTC. As protein: CASSEDRGYEQYF. This sequence joins TRBV9 and TRBJ2-7, with TRBD1 matching 10 bases. The CDR3 sequence is 13 residues long. The germline V gene has CDR1 SGDLS and CDR2 YYNGEE. The junction had 1 base not matched to a gene; V was cut back by 3 bases and J by 4 bases.

This clonotype turned up a few times. The CDR3 coding sequence is TGTGCCAGCAGAAACCTGGGGCGGGAGCTGTTTTTT. Protein product: CASRNLGRELFF. V is TRBV6-2 or TRBV6-3 and J is TRBJ2-2; possible D gene TRBD1, 5 bases. Deletions cut 6 bases from V and 9 bases from J, with 11 bases between. The germline CDR1 and CDR2 sequences are MNHEY and SVGEGT. The CDR3 runs 12 residues.

In its sample, this clonotype was seen many times. The chain links TRBV7-6 to TRBJ1-1; D possibly corresponds to TRBD1 (5 bases). Germline V gene lookup returns CDR1 SGHVS and CDR2 FNYEAQ. Trimming removed 8 bases at V and 0 bases at J, with 19 bases between. The CDR3 is made up of 16 amino acids. The CDR3 DNA sequence: TGTGCCAGCGGCCCGCGGGACGGTTCTATGAACACTGAAGCTTTCTTT. Its translation: CASGPRDGSMNTEAFF.

This clonotype has only a few counts. The junction departs from germline at one end; a sequencing error may be responsible. The V gene is TRBV7-7, the J gene TRBJ2-3; D is possibly TRBD1 (6 bases). Germline CDR1 SSHAT, CDR2 FNYEAQ (reference sequence). CDR3 size: 17 residues. The CDR3 reads CASSLEYLGTHTDTQYF. As DNA, the CDR3 is TGTGCTAGCAGCTTAGAGTATTTGGGGACACACACAGATACGCAGTATTTT.

This clonotype appeared a few times. The chain is built from TRBV4-1 and TRBJ2-1; perhaps TRBD2 as D (5 bases). The V gene's germline CDR1 is MGHRA and CDR2 YSYEKL. V was shortened by 4 bases and J by 12 bases, with 22 bases between the two germline ends. This CDR3 region has 15 residues. The CDR3 here is CASSLGVGGRISQFF. The CDR3 DNA reads TGCGCCAGCAGCCTCGGGGTGGGTGGACGGATTTCGCAGTTCTTC.

This clonotype has more than one count but fewer than ten. The CDR3 DNA sequence: TGCAGCGTTGCTTTACAGGGGCGAACCTACAATGAGCAGTTCTTC. It encodes CSVALQGRTYNEQFF. The rearrangement uses TRBV29-1 and TRBJ2-1; 7 bases are shared with TRBD1. Germline V CDR1 and CDR2: SQVTM, ANQGSEA. The CDR3 spans 15 residues. V was clipped by 4 bases and J by 2 bases; unmatched bases: 8.

This clonotype was seen a handful of times. The J gene is TRBJ2-1, the V gene TRBV20-1, with 7 bases lining up with TRBD2. The germline gives CDR1 DFQATT, CDR2 SNEGSKA (reference sequence). The V gene end was trimmed by 6 bases and the J gene end by 8 bases; junction bases not matched to a gene: 19. This CDR3 spans 16 amino acids. DNA of the CDR3: TGCAGTGCCAACCATGGTCGCCCGGGAGGTCGAGATGAGCAGTTCTTC. Protein product: CSANHGRPGGRDEQFF.

This clonotype was counted between two and nine times. The V and J genes are TRBV3-1 and TRBJ2-3; 7 bases fit TRBD2. The V gene's germline CDR1 is LGHDT and CDR2 YNNKEL (reference sequence). Trimming took 7 bases from V and 6 from J; bases not matched to a gene: 10. CDR3 length: 14 amino acids. CDR3 DNA sequence: TGTGCCAGCAATCAGCGGGGACCCACGGATACGCAGTATTTT. Protein: CASNQRGPTDTQYF.

Only a few counts were recorded for this clonotype. V is TRBV20-1 and J is TRBJ2-5; 7 bases are shared with TRBD1. CDR3 length equals 15 residues. Germline CDR1 is DFQATT and CDR2 is SNEGSKA (reference sequence). V lost 5 bases and J lost 4; bases outside the gene matches: 13. The CDR3, as DNA: TGCAGTGCTCTTAAGACAGGGAACGTAGTAGAGACCCAGTACTTC. Translation gives CSALKTGNVVETQYF.

The J gene is TRBJ2-3, the V gene TRBV2, with 9 bases lining up with TRBD2. V lost 0 bases to trimming and J lost 3 bases; unmatched junction nucleotides: 13. This CDR3 is 19 amino acids long. In germline, CDR1 is SNHLY, CDR2 FYNNEI. The DNA for the CDR3 is TGTGCCAGCAGTGAAGCGCTATCTAGCGGGGCCCTCTCAACAGATACGCAGTATTTT. Protein product: CASSEALSSGALSTDTQYF.

The chain combines TRBV12-3 or TRBV12-4 with TRBJ2-3, with 7 bases aligning to TRBD2. The CDR3 length is 14 residues. With 6 bases clipped from V and 3 bases from J, the junction kept 6 bases outside the gene matches. The DNA of the CDR3 is TGTGCCAGCAGAGCGGGGCCCGGTACAGATACGCAGTATTTT. It specifies CASRAGPGTDTQYF.

The chain has TRBV6-2 or TRBV6-3 and TRBJ2-2, with D uncertain. V was clipped by 8 bases and J by 0 bases, with 16 bases between them. The CDR3 consists of 16 residues. Per the germline V gene, CDR1 is MNHEY and CDR2 is SVGEGT. In DNA form, the CDR3 reads TGTGCCAGCTTGTATTCCCCCCGCTCGAACACCGGGGAGCTGTTTTTT. Protein sequence: CASLYSPRSNTGELFF.

This clonotype was observed a few times. The genes are TRBV5-4 and TRBJ2-5, with a possible D match to TRBD1 (6 bases). Germline V gene sequence: CDR1 SGHNT, CDR2 YYREEE (reference sequence). This CDR3 has 15 residues. V lost 3 bases and J lost 3, with 15 bases in between. Here the CDR3 reads CASSSAGRQEETQYF. CDR3 DNA: TGTGCCAGCAGCTCGGCAGGCCGACAGGAAGAGACCCAGTACTTC.

This clonotype was seen a handful of times. The chain uses TRBV23-1 and TRBJ2-7; a possible D gene is TRBD1 (5 bases). TRBV23-1 is known as an ORF, though its function is uncertain. V was pared by 1 base and J by 2 bases, with 12 bases between. The CDR3 consists of 15 residues. Here the CDR3 DNA reads TGCGCCAGCAGTCAATTGAAACAGGCGGCCTACGAGCAGTACTTC. It codes for CASSQLKQAAYEQYF.

This chain joins TRBV7-2 and TRBJ1-6; D unclear. The V gene's germline CDR1 is SGHTA and CDR2 FQGNSA. The CDR3 extends over 15 amino acids. The germline V and J ends were trimmed by 5 bases and 11 bases, with 19 bases remaining between them. CDR3 coding DNA: TGTGCCAGCAGCCCCGCGGGCACGAGAAGGACACCCCTCCACTTT. It translates to CASSPAGTRRTPLHF. The entire variable domain, with the rest obtained from reference TRBV7-2 and TRBJ1-6, is as follows: GAGVSQSPSNKVTEKGKDVELRCDPISGHTALYWYRQSLGQGLEFLIYFQGNSAPDKSGLPSDRFSAERTGGSVSTLTIQRTQQEDSAVYLCASSPAGTRRTPLHFGNGTRLTVT.

At least ten counts were recorded for this clonotype. The V gene is TRBV11-3, the J gene TRBJ1-1; D remains unclear. Germline CDR1 is SGHNT and CDR2 is YENEEA. V was shortened by 5 bases and J by 1 base, with 8 bases between the two germline ends. CDR3 length equals 13 residues. The CDR3 sequence is CASSTGRNTEAFF. Written as DNA, the CDR3 is TGTGCCAGCAGCACCGGACGGAACACTGAAGCTTTCTTT.